Following are 23 T cell receptor beta chains from one sample sequenced in a study of shared clonotypes between healthy human individuals. Some clones are missing from TCRdb's copy, which holds only in-frame ones; the method was immunoSEQ multiplex PCR. The profile shows about 820,000 clones, around 92% of them singletons. Naivety among CD8 cells was defined by CD45RO negativity and positive CCR7 selection, thereby excluding terminally differentiated effector memory CD45RA+ cells. The sequenced sample was naive CD8+ T cells sorted from blood. All receptors derive from a man younger than 45 in good health.

The chain combines TRBV7-3 with TRBJ2-1, with TRBD1 matching 8 bases. CDR3 size: 15 residues. V gave up 0 bases and J gave up 6 bases; unmatched junction bases: 4. Germline V lookup: CDR1 SGHTA, CDR2 FQGTGA. The CDR3 sequence: CASSLTQGGGNEQFF. In DNA form, the CDR3 reads TGTGCCAGCAGCTTAACACAGGGGGGAGGCAATGAGCAGTTCTTC.

In DNA form, the CDR3 reads TGTGCCAGCAGTTTAGGCCAGGCCGGGCCCCAGCATTTT. This sequence encodes CASSLGQAGPQHF. The chain employs TRBV27 and TRBJ1-5; no reliable D call. The CDR3 covers 13 residues. Trimming left V 2 bases short and J 9 bases short, with 11 bases between. CDR1 and CDR2 (germline): MNHEY, SMNVEV (reference sequence).

The rearrangement links TRBV4-1 to TRBJ1-1; D possibly corresponds to TRBD1 (5 bases). This CDR3 has 13 residues. Trimming removed 0 bases at V and 3 bases at J, with 5 bases between. CDR1 MGHRA and CDR2 YSYEKL come from the germline V gene. Written as DNA, the CDR3 is TGCGCCAGCAGCCAAGAAGGGGACACTGAAGCTTTCTTT. This encodes CASSQEGDTEAFF.

J is TRBJ1-2 and V is TRBV19; TRBD1 matches at 8 bases. V trimming: 8 bases; J trimming: 6 bases; junction bases outside the gene matches: 8. This CDR3 region has 13 residues. Per germline, CDR1 LNHDA and CDR2 SQIVND (reference sequence). The CDR3 loop is CASYQGALNGYTF. CDR3 DNA: TGTGCCAGTTATCAGGGGGCGCTGAATGGCTACACCTTC.

The V call is TRBV25-1, the J call TRBJ2-7; D may be TRBD1 or TRBD2 (6 bases each). The CDR3 runs 14 residues. V was shortened by 8 bases and J by 5 bases, with 19 bases between the two germline ends. Germline values: CDR1 MGHDK, CDR2 SYGVNS. CDR3 residues: CASSVVGGRNEQYF. CDR3 in DNA: TGTGCCAGCTCGGTTGTCGGGGGCCGCAACGAGCAGTACTTC.

V gene TRBV27 combines with J gene TRBJ2-7; 9 positions agree with TRBD1. Germline trimming cut 6 bases from V and 2 bases from J; bases unmatched to any gene: 5. The CDR3 extends over 14 amino acids. The germline V gene encodes CDR1 MNHEY and CDR2 SMNVEV (reference sequence). The CDR3 DNA follows: TGTGCCAGCAGATACAGGGGGCCCACCTACGAGCAGTACTTC. This translates into CASRYRGPTYEQYF.

This chain links TRBV27 with TRBJ2-1; 12 nucleotides match TRBD2. The J segment lost 0 bases and the V segment lost 5 bases, leaving 11 bases of the junction unmatched. This CDR3 contains 19 residues. CDR1 is MNHEY and CDR2 is SMNVEV in the germline V gene (reference sequence). Here the CDR3 reads CASSTGLAGHGRSYNEQFF. In DNA form, the CDR3 reads TGTGCCAGCAGTACCGGACTAGCGGGACACGGACGCTCCTACAATGAGCAGTTCTTC.

The chain joins TRBV4-3 to TRBJ2-6; tentative D call: TRBD1 (5 bases). The length of the CDR3 is 18 residues. The germline V gene has CDR1 LGHNA and CDR2 YSLEER. Deletions cut 0 bases from V and 1 base from J, with 13 bases between. The DNA of the CDR3 is TGCGCCAGCAGCCAAGATCTTAGCAGGGTATCTGGGGCCAACGTCCTGACTTTC. It translates to CASSQDLSRVSGANVLTF.

The chain uses TRBV19 and TRBJ2-3, with D possibly being TRBD2 (6 bases). Germline CDR1 and CDR2: LNHDA and SQIVND (reference sequence). This CDR3 has 12 amino acids. Trimming took off 7 bases at V and 6 bases at J, with 11 bases between the two ends. The CDR3 DNA is TGTGCCAGTACCGACCGGGGGGATACGCAGTATTTT. This sequence encodes CASTDRGDTQYF.

The chain uses TRBV9 and TRBJ2-7; no clear D gene. Trimming removed 2 bases from V and 3 bases from J, with 6 bases in between. The germline CDR1 and CDR2 sequences are SGDLS and YYNGEE. The CDR3 sequence is 12 residues long. CDR3 region: CASSVRIYEQYF. The CDR3 nucleotides are TGTGCCAGCAGCGTCCGGATCTACGAGCAGTACTTC.

The V gene is TRBV5-1, the J gene TRBJ2-1; 16 bases match TRBD2. Unmatched junction bases numbered 9, after V lost 4 bases and J lost 8 bases. CDR1 SGHRS and CDR2 YFSETQ come from the germline V gene. CDR3 length equals 17 residues. The CDR3 nucleotides are TGCGCCAGCAGCCCCGGGACTAGCGGGAGGGCTTTCCATGAGCAGTTCTTC. Translating it yields CASSPGTSGRAFHEQFF.

With regard to this clone: In the same sample, other DNA sequences code for this CDR3. This chain connects TRBV4-1 to TRBJ1-3; D remains ambiguous. The CDR3 runs 12 residues. Trimming took 2 bases from V and 7 from J, leaving 6 bases between them. Per the germline V gene, CDR1 is MGHRA and CDR2 is YSYEKL. The CDR3 sequence: CASSQYGNTIYF. The CDR3 coding sequence is TGCGCCAGCAGCCAATACGGGAACACCATATATTTT.

The V call is TRBV28, the J call TRBJ1-3; D is perhaps TRBD1 (5 bases). V lost 6 bases, J lost 8 bases, and 11 bases lay in between. Per germline, CDR1 MDHEN and CDR2 SYDVKM. The length of the CDR3 is 12 residues. The CDR3 nucleotides read TGTGCCAGCAGCCTGGGGGGAGACACCATATATTTT. Translated, it gives CASSLGGDTIYF.

V and J are TRBV29-1 and TRBJ1-2; no definite D call. Trimming removed 6 bases from V and 7 bases from J, with 18 bases in between. Germline-derived CDR1 and CDR2 are SQVTM and ANQGSEA. The CDR3 runs 13 residues. CDR3 sequence: CSVDVGTFFGYTF. CDR3 coding DNA: TGCAGCGTCGATGTAGGAACGTTCTTTGGCTACACCTTC. The full variable domain, with the rest looked up from reference TRBV29-1 and TRBJ1-2, is SAVISQKPSRDICQRGTSLTIQCQVDSQVTMMFWYRQQPGQSLTLIATANQGSEATYESGFVIDKFPISRPNLTFSTLTVSNMSPEDSSIYLCSVDVGTFFGYTFGSGTRLTVV.

J is TRBJ1-2 and V is TRBV6-5, with TRBD1 as a possible D gene (5 bases). This CDR3 has 12 residues. Trimming shortened V by 2 bases and J by 9 bases, and 10 bases separated the two germline ends. Germline lookup yields CDR1 MNHEY and CDR2 SVGAGI. The CDR3 coding sequence is TGTGCCAGCAGTTACGTAGGGGAGAGCTACACCTTC. This encodes CASSYVGESYTF.

V and J are TRBV7-6 and TRBJ2-1, with 11 bases that match TRBD2. V was clipped by 2 bases and J by 10 bases; unmatched bases: 4. The CDR3 runs 14 residues. The germline gives CDR1 SGHVS, CDR2 FNYEAQ. In DNA form, the CDR3 reads TGTGCCAGCAGCTTATCGACTAGCGGGAAGGAGCAGTTCTTC. Its translation is CASSLSTSGKEQFF.

The chain links TRBV7-9 to TRBJ2-3; D might be TRBD1 (6 bases). This CDR3 is built from 16 residues. Trimming left V 3 bases short and J 4 bases short, with 17 bases between. Looked up from germline, CDR1 is SEHNR and CDR2 is FQNEAQ (reference sequence). The CDR3 sequence: CASSLGASPPADTQYF. The CDR3 DNA sequence: TGTGCCAGCAGCTTGGGGGCCTCTCCTCCCGCAGATACGCAGTATTTT.

The gene calls are TRBV27 and TRBJ2-3; perhaps TRBD2 as D (6 bases). The V end lost 6 bases, the J end lost 2 bases, and 12 bases lay between the germline ends. Germline CDR1 MNHEY, CDR2 SMNVEV (reference sequence). The CDR3 runs 14 residues. CDR3: CASSWGTVTDTQYF. The CDR3 nucleotides are TGTGCCAGCAGCTGGGGGACTGTCACAGATACGCAGTATTTT.

The chain employs TRBV7-2 and TRBJ2-4; unclear D gene. The CDR3 runs to 14 residues. The V end lost 2 bases, the J end lost 4 bases, and 9 bases lay between the germline ends. CDR1 and CDR2 (germline): SGHTA, FQGNSA. The CDR3 bases are TGTGCCAGCAGCTTAAACATAGGTAAAAACATTCAGTACTTC. Its translation: CASSLNIGKNIQYF.

V is TRBV9 and J is TRBJ2-7; D possibly corresponds to TRBD2 (5 bases). The germline gives CDR1 SGDLS, CDR2 YYNGEE. The V gene lost 0 bases and the J gene lost 3 bases, with 10 bases spanning the gap. This CDR3 is built from 14 residues. CDR3 residues: CASSVADGDYEQYF. The CDR3 DNA reads as TGTGCCAGCAGCGTAGCTGACGGGGACTACGAGCAGTACTTC. Based on the CDR3 plus reference TRBV9 and TRBJ2-7, the full variable domain is DSGVTQTPKHLITATGQRVTLRCSPRSGDLSVYWYQQSLDQGLQFLIQYYNGEERAKGNILERFSAQQFPDLHSELNLSSLELGDSALYFCASSVADGDYEQYFGPGTRLTVT.

Written as DNA, the CDR3 is TGTGCCAGCAGTGATAGCAAGCGAATCGAGTTAGGGCGCTACGAGCAGTACTTC. It encodes CASSDSKRIELGRYEQYF. The V gene is TRBV25-1, the J gene TRBJ2-7; unclear D gene. The CDR3 sequence is 18 residues long. V lost 3 bases and J 3 bases, leaving 24 bases between the germline ends. Germline CDR1 MGHDK, CDR2 SYGVNS.

The chain has TRBV28 and TRBJ2-7; D ambiguous. Per germline, CDR1 MDHEN and CDR2 SYDVKM. The CDR3 length is 12 residues. V was trimmed by 2 bases and J by 7 bases, leaving 9 bases between them. CDR3 region: CASSLGVREQYF. As DNA, the CDR3 is TGTGCCAGCAGTTTAGGGGTTCGGGAGCAGTACTTC.

Concerning this clone: Different DNA sequences within this sample yield the same CDR3. The rearrangement links TRBV5-1 to TRBJ2-3, with 10 bases lining up with TRBD2. This CDR3 has 16 residues. Trimming took 2 bases from V and 2 from J; bases not matched to a gene: 5. Germline loops: CDR1 SGHRS, CDR2 YFSETQ. This CDR3 is CASSLGLAGDTDTQYF. CDR3 bases: TGCGCCAGCAGCTTAGGGCTAGCGGGAGACACAGATACGCAGTATTTT. The full variable domain, its missing parts supplied by reference TRBV5-1 and TRBJ2-3, is KAGVTQTPRYLIKTRGQQVTLSCSPISGHRSVSWYQQTPGQGLQFLFEYFSETQRNKGNFPGRFSGRQFSNSRSEMNVSTLELGDSALYLCASSLGLAGDTDTQYFGPGTRLTVL.